The sequence of this TCR beta chain was determined in a study of shared clonotypes between healthy human individuals. Study conclusions and caveats: Sequencing of the sorted subsets was shown by rarefaction to be incomplete despite large depth. Donor clonotype sharing was expected to depend on sequencing depth.

A single count supports this clone. Its antigen is unidentified. The CDR3 runs 13 residues. Trimming took 4 bases from V and 3 from J, leaving 7 bases between them. TCRdb's table, derived via immunoSEQ multiplex PCR, lists solely in-frame clones and lacks some. The sample has roughly 2.5 million clones; more than 90% are singletons. The material sequenced was naive CD4+ T cells sorted from blood. The subset was: CD45RA+ positively selected. The chain employs TRBV23-1 and TRBJ1-5; no clear D gene. TRBV23-1 counts as an open reading frame of uncertain function. The receptor's source is a man aged 18 to 30 in good health. CDR3 loop: CASSLEDNQPQHF. The CDR3 bases are TGCGCCAGCAGTCTAGAGGACAATCAGCCCCAGCATTTT.